This T cell receptor (beta chain) was captured by sequencing in a study of identical twins. TCRdb analysed the 5' RACE reads with MiXCR anew, one entry per CDR3 protein. The table shows about 240,000 distinct CDR3 sequences, with over 9.5% occurring only once. This clonotype was seen a handful of times. The same data also went into a second study, on yellow fever vaccine responses in identical twins.

Input material: memory (CD45RO+) T cells sorted from blood. The sequence derives from a woman aged 18 to 35 in good health.

DNA for the CDR3: TGCAGTGCAAAGTTTTCACGGGCCGTGTACGAGCAGTACTTC. Protein sequence: CSAKFSRAVYEQYF. The chain joins TRBV20-1 to TRBJ2-7; D is unclear. In germline, CDR1 is DFQATT, CDR2 SNEGSKA (reference sequence). V dropped 6 bases and J dropped 4 bases, with 19 bases sitting between them. The CDR3 covers 14 residues.